These 20 T cell receptor beta chains share one sample of origin, sequenced in a study of blood T cell repertoires in COVID-19. Clones were read by immunoSEQ multiplex PCR, and TCRdb kept only the in-frame ones, dropping some. The table lists 450,000 or so clones, roughly 88% of them singletons, with about 0.6% in the top ten. The sample consisted of PBMCs or T cells enriched from blood (not recorded which). The receptors were gathered from a man in his late teens or twenties who had recovered from COVID-19.

This clone has more than one count but fewer than ten. The V gene is TRBV9, the J gene TRBJ2-1, with D hard to call. Germline assignment: CDR1 SGDLS and CDR2 YYNGEE. Trimming took off 2 bases at V and 10 bases at J, with 7 bases between the two ends. The CDR3 is 11 residues long. This chain's CDR3 is CASSVAGEQFF. CDR3 nucleotide sequence: TGTGCCAGCAGCGTGGCCGGGGAGCAGTTCTTC.

This chain links TRBV28 with TRBJ1-1, with 7 bases aligning to TRBD1. Germline trimming cut 3 bases from V and 7 bases from J; bases unmatched to any gene: 2. The CDR3 covers 12 residues. Germline assignment: CDR1 MDHEN and CDR2 SYDVKM. Here the CDR3 reads CASSFRQGEAFF. In DNA, the CDR3 is TGTGCCAGCAGTTTTCGACAGGGTGAAGCTTTCTTT. Together with reference TRBV28 and TRBJ1-1, the CDR3 gives the full variable domain: DVKVTQSSRYLVKRTGEKVFLECVQDMDHENMFWYRQDPGLGLRLIYFSYDVKMKEKGDIPEGYSVSREKKERFSLILESASTNQTSMYLCASSFRQGEAFFGQGTRLTVV.

The chain employs TRBV2 and TRBJ2-3; D might be TRBD1 (5 bases). The CDR3 totals 15 residues. Trimming cost V 6 bases and J 0 bases, with 13 bases left between them. Germline CDR1 SNHLY, CDR2 FYNNEI. CDR3 sequence: CASSTRVRSTDTQYF. The CDR3 DNA sequence: TGTGCCAGCAGCACCAGGGTGAGGAGCACAGATACGCAGTATTTT. The full variable domain, in which reference TRBV2 and TRBJ2-3 provide the parts outside the CDR3, is EPEVTQTPSHQVTQMGQEVILRCVPISNHLYFYWYRQILGQKVEFLVSFYNNEISEKSEIFDDQFSVERPDGSNFTLKIRSTKLEDSAMYFCASSTRVRSTDTQYFGPGTRLTVL.

J is TRBJ2-4 and V is TRBV7-3, with TRBD2 matching over 7 bases. Germline CDR1 SGHTA, CDR2 FQGTGA. The CDR3 runs 14 residues. V was pared by 5 bases and J by 11 bases, with 12 bases of the junction left unmatched. CDR3: CASSPSSDSGVQYF. CDR3 nucleotides: TGTGCCAGCAGCCCGTCGAGTGACAGCGGGGTTCAGTACTTC.

This rearrangement joins TRBV5-1 to TRBJ1-1; TRBD1 matches at 7 bases. Looked up from germline, CDR1 is SGHRS and CDR2 is YFSETQ. With 3 bases clipped from V and 3 bases from J, the junction kept 8 bases outside the gene matches. The CDR3 runs 15 residues. The CDR3 region is CASSSLSGGYTEAFF. Here the CDR3 DNA reads TGCGCCAGCAGCTCCCTGTCAGGGGGATACACTGAAGCTTTCTTT.

The rearrangement uses TRBV15 and TRBJ2-1; 7 nucleotides line up with TRBD2. V lost 3 bases to trimming and J lost 8 bases; unmatched junction nucleotides: 7. CDR1 and CDR2 (germline): LNHNV, YYDKDF (reference sequence). The CDR3 contains 14 residues. The CDR3 loop reads CATSRSRLAYEQFF. CDR3 coding DNA: TGTGCCACCAGCAGGTCTCGACTAGCCTATGAGCAGTTCTTC. Looking up the rest from reference TRBV15 and TRBJ2-1 gives the full variable domain: DAMVIQNPRYQVTQFGKPVTLSCSQTLNHNVMYWYQQKSSQAPKLLFHYYDKDFNNEADTPDNFQSRRPNTSFCFLDIRSPGLGDTAMYLCATSRSRLAYEQFFGPGTRLTVL.

In nucleotides, the CDR3 is TGTGCCAGCAGACTGGGACAGTCCCAAGAGACCCAGTACTTC. Translation: CASRLGQSQETQYF. J is TRBJ2-5 and V is TRBV7-8; the match to TRBD1 covers 7 bases. The V segment lost 6 bases and the J segment 1 base; nucleotides outside the gene matches: 5. CDR1 and CDR2 (germline): SGHVS, FQNEAQ. The CDR3 consists of 14 residues.

This chain links TRBV14 with TRBJ2-1, with TRBD2 matching 7 bases. Germline loops: CDR1 SGHDN, CDR2 FVKESK. Trimming took 1 base from V and 2 from J; bases not matched to a gene: 2. The CDR3 length is 15 residues. Here the CDR3 reads CASSQVAGAYNEQFF. The CDR3 DNA is TGTGCCAGCAGCCAAGTTGCGGGGGCCTACAATGAGCAGTTCTTC. The full variable domain, with the rest looked up from reference TRBV14 and TRBJ2-1, is EAGVTQFPSHSVIEKGQTVTLRCDPISGHDNLYWYRRVMGKEIKFLLHFVKESKQDESGMPNNRFLAERTGGTYSTLKVQPAELEDSGVYFCASSQVAGAYNEQFFGPGTRLTVL.

This rearrangement joins TRBV7-9 to TRBJ2-1; D remains unclear. The germline CDR1 and CDR2 sequences are SEHNR and FQNEAQ (reference sequence). The length of the CDR3 is 14 residues. Trimming shortened V by 5 bases and J by 3 bases, and 11 bases separated the two germline ends. The CDR3 is CASSVGRLYNEQFF. CDR3 sequence (DNA): TGTGCCAGCAGCGTCGGCAGACTCTACAATGAGCAGTTCTTC.

This chain links TRBV20-1 with TRBJ1-2, with 9 nucleotides matching TRBD1. CDR3 length equals 13 residues. The V gene's germline CDR1 is DFQATT and CDR2 SNEGSKA (reference sequence). The V and J ends lost 3 bases and 8 bases, in that order; junction bases with no gene match: 7. As DNA, the CDR3 is TGCAGTGCTAGTACAGGGGGCTTGGGGGGCTACACCTTC. It translates to CSASTGGLGGYTF.

This clone has just a few counts. CDR3 amino acids: CASSSQVAYEQYF. The CDR3 nucleotides are TGCGCCAGCAGCTCGCAGGTCGCCTACGAGCAGTACTTC. The J gene is TRBJ2-7, the V gene TRBV5-1; D ambiguous. Germline V lookup: CDR1 SGHRS, CDR2 YFSETQ. This CDR3 is 13 amino acids long. Trimming left V 3 bases short and J 2 bases short, with 9 bases between.

The gene calls are TRBV29-1 and TRBJ2-2; D remains ambiguous. With 7 bases removed from V and 3 bases from J, the gap between germline ends came to 9 bases. Per the germline V gene, CDR1 is SQVTM and CDR2 is ANQGSEA. The CDR3 loop spans 12 amino acids. In nucleotides, the CDR3 is TGCAGCGGGCACAGTCACACCGGGGAGCTGTTTTTT. Amino acids: CSGHSHTGELFF.

The V call is TRBV6-5, the J call TRBJ1-2; TRBD1 might be the D (6 bases). Germline CDR1 reads MNHEY; CDR2 reads SVGAGI. V was shortened by 3 bases and J by 4 bases, with 12 bases between the two germline ends. The CDR3 sequence is 14 residues long. Written as DNA, the CDR3 is TGTGCCAGCAGTTATCTGGACAGTGGCTATGGCTACACCTTC. This gives the protein CASSYLDSGYGYTF.

The chain combines TRBV13 with TRBJ2-2; a possible D gene is TRBD1 (5 bases). This CDR3 is built from 16 residues. In germline, CDR1 is PRHDT, CDR2 FYEKMQ (reference sequence). V dropped 5 bases and J dropped 1 base, with 14 bases sitting between them. CDR3 coding DNA: TGTGCCAGCAGCCTTGAGCGACAGCTGAACACCGGGGAGCTGTTTTTT. Its protein product is CASSLERQLNTGELFF.

This rearrangement joins TRBV5-6 to TRBJ2-7, with TRBD2 matching 9 bases. CDR1 is SGHDT and CDR2 is YYEEEE in the germline V gene. V lost 1 base, J lost 5 bases, and 7 bases stayed unmatched. There are 15 residues in the CDR3. The CDR3 sequence: CASSLLRAGGHEQYF. CDR3 bases: TGTGCCAGCAGCTTGCTTCGAGCGGGAGGCCACGAGCAGTACTTC.

The rearrangement uses TRBV5-8 and TRBJ2-1; 10 bases line up with TRBD1. Germline V gene sequence: CDR1 SGHTS, CDR2 YDEGEE. The CDR3 totals 15 residues. Losses at the gene ends were 4 bases for V and 4 bases for J; bases not matched to a gene: 5. The CDR3 loop reads CASSQTGGTYNEQFF. Here the CDR3 DNA reads TGTGCCAGCAGCCAGACAGGGGGCACTTACAATGAGCAGTTCTTC. Full variable domain (missing parts from reference TRBV5-8 and TRBJ2-1): EAGVTQSPTHLIKTRGQQATLRCSPISGHTSVYWYQQALGLGLQFLLWYDEGEERNRGNFPPRFSGRQFPNYSSELNVNALELEDSALYLCASSQTGGTYNEQFFGPGTRLTVL.

This chain joins TRBV3-1 (or the pseudogene TRBV3-2) and TRBJ2-1; no reliable D call. The V and J ends lost 4 bases and 0 bases respectively, with 13 bases between them. The CDR3 sequence is 16 residues long. Germline CDR1 is LGHDT and CDR2 is YNNKEL (reference sequence). CDR3 region: CASSPTSSASYNEQFF. In nucleotides, the CDR3 is TGTGCCAGCAGCCCCACGTCGAGTGCCTCCTACAATGAGCAGTTCTTC.

J is TRBJ2-7 and V is TRBV2; D perhaps matches TRBD2 (6 bases). In germline, CDR1 is SNHLY, CDR2 FYNNEI. The CDR3 is 13 amino acids. V was clipped by 5 bases and J by 3 bases, with 11 bases between them. In DNA form, the CDR3 reads TGTGCCAGCAGTCGAATTAGCGGCTACGAGCAGTACTTC. Amino acids: CASSRISGYEQYF.

J is TRBJ1-6 and V is TRBV3-1 (or the pseudogene TRBV3-2); D gene ambiguous. The germline gives CDR1 LGHDT, CDR2 YNNKEL (reference sequence). Trimming shortened V by 4 bases and J by 8 bases, and 12 bases separated the two germline ends. The CDR3 is 14 amino acids. The CDR3 here is CASSRGGPDSPLHF. DNA of the CDR3: TGTGCCAGCAGCCGTGGCGGGCCTGATTCACCCCTCCACTTT.

V gene TRBV2 combines with J gene TRBJ2-2; the D is unclear. The CDR3 has 14 residues. Germline V gives CDR1 SNHLY, CDR2 FYNNEI. V shed 0 bases and J shed 6 bases, with 8 bases lying between them. The CDR3 reads CASSEAYGSGELFF. For the CDR3, the DNA is TGTGCCAGCAGTGAAGCGTACGGGTCCGGGGAGCTGTTTTTT.